The T cell receptor beta chain under discussion was sequenced for a study of blood T cell repertoires in COVID-19. Study-wide background: The analysed material was cDNA or gDNA that came from T cells, B-cell-depleted T cells, or PBMCs.

Trimming cost V 3 bases and J 1 base, with 9 bases left between them. The CDR3 totals 14 residues. CDR1 and CDR2 from the germline V gene are SGHTA and FQGNSA. Here immunoSEQ multiplex PCR was the method, and the copy in TCRdb shows in-frame clones only, minus some. The data show about 220,000 clones, almost 85% seen once. The chain couples TRBV7-2 to TRBJ1-1; D is perhaps TRBD1 (5 bases). Source material: peripheral blood. The receptor comes from a woman in her 70s with COVID-19, enrolled during active disease. The CDR3 spells CASSLQRGNTEAFF. CDR3 in DNA: TGTGCCAGCAGCTTGCAAAGGGGGAACACTGAAGCTTTCTTT.